Listed here are 30 T cell receptor beta chains from one sample, sequenced in a study of molecular identifiers for immune sequencing clone quantification. TCRdb itself ran the PCR reads through MiXCR, one entry per CDR3 protein. The data show approximately 670,000 distinct CDR3 sequences, roughly 21% seen once. The material sequenced was naive CD8+ T cells from blood, with Jurkat cell RNA spiked in. Subset given: FACS-sorted CD8+CD4-CCR7+CD45RA+ naive T cells. The receptors were sampled from a human donor in good health. Some libraries in this study had Jurkat cell RNA spiked in.

With respect to this clonotype: This sequence may be a read error, since a much larger clone differs from it by one base. J is TRBJ1-1 and V is TRBV4-1; D remains ambiguous. This CDR3 contains 13 residues. Germline lookup yields CDR1 MGHRA and CDR2 YSYEKL. CDR3 DNA: TGCGCCAGCAGCGCGGTTCTAGGCACTGTAGCTTTCTTT. Protein sequence: CASSAVLGTVAFF.

In this sample, this clonotype turned up many times. J is TRBJ2-2 and V is TRBV29-1, with a weak D call TRBD1 (5 bases). CDR3 size: 15 residues. Per germline, CDR1 SQVTM and CDR2 ANQGSEA. V was cut by 4 bases and J by 2 bases, with 14 bases left in between. CDR3 bases: TGCAGCGTTGGTTTGTACAGGACCAACACCGGGGAGCTGTTTTTT. The encoded protein is CSVGLYRTNTGELFF.

The table lists this clonotype with a few counts. The chain carries TRBV7-2 and TRBJ2-2, with a possible D match to TRBD1 (6 bases). The V end was cut by 1 base, the J end by 7 bases, with 16 bases between. Germline assignment: CDR1 SGHTA and CDR2 FQGNSA. The CDR3 is 16 residues long. For the CDR3, the DNA is TGTGCCAGCAGCTTAGGCTGGGGGCGGGTTGTCGGGGAGCTGTTTTTT. Translating it yields CASSLGWGRVVGELFF. Together with reference TRBV7-2 and TRBJ2-2, the CDR3 gives the full variable domain: GAGVSQSPSNKVTEKGKDVELRCDPISGHTALYWYRQSLGQGLEFLIYFQGNSAPDKSGLPSDRFSAERTGGSVSTLTIQRTQQEDSAVYLCASSLGWGRVVGELFFGEGSRLTVL.

This clonotype was picked up many times. This chain uses TRBV7-2 with TRBJ2-7; D call uncertain. V lost 3 bases to trimming and J lost 3 bases, with 18 bases between them. Looked up from germline, CDR1 is SGHTA and CDR2 is FQGNSA. CDR3 size: 16 residues. The CDR3 nucleotides are TGTGCCAGCAGCTTCGGGTCGGGTCCCGATCGCTACGAGCAGTACTTC. This sequence encodes CASSFGSGPDRYEQYF.

In its sample, this clonotype was seen many times. The chain combines TRBV19 with TRBJ1-1; D uncertain. From germline, CDR1 is LNHDA and CDR2 SQIVND (reference sequence). V shed 3 bases and J shed 0 bases, with 11 bases lying between them. The CDR3 has 15 residues. In DNA form, the CDR3 reads TGTGCCAGTAGTATTTCGCTCCCGATGAACACTGAAGCTTTCTTT. Translation gives CASSISLPMNTEAFF.

This clonotype was observed a few times. V is TRBV7-9 and J is TRBJ2-1; 11 nucleotides align to TRBD2. The CDR3 totals 16 residues. The germline V gene has CDR1 SEHNR and CDR2 FQNEAQ (reference sequence). V shed 3 bases and J 5 bases; nucleotides not matched to a gene: 6. CDR3 loop: CASSFPTSGKDNEQFF. As DNA, the CDR3 is TGTGCCAGCAGCTTCCCGACTAGCGGGAAGGACAATGAGCAGTTCTTC.

The chain couples TRBV12-3 or TRBV12-4 to TRBJ2-3; TRBD1 matches 8 bases. The CDR3 covers 14 residues. With V trimmed by 7 bases and J by 2 bases, 5 bases remained unmatched. Here the CDR3 DNA reads TGTGCCAGCACCGACAGGGGCGACACAGATACGCAGTATTTT. The encoded protein is CASTDRGDTDTQYF.

There are a few counts of this clonotype. This chain joins TRBV7-2 and TRBJ2-5, with TRBD1 as a possible D gene (6 bases). CDR1 and CDR2 (germline): SGHTA, FQGNSA. The CDR3 consists of 15 residues. V was pared by 4 bases and J by 1 base, with 13 bases between. The DNA of the CDR3 is TGTGCCAGCAGCTCGATCCAGGGGTCCCAAGAGACCCAGTACTTC. Protein: CASSSIQGSQETQYF.

This clonotype has a count of ten or more. The rearrangement uses TRBV28 and TRBJ1-4; D not resolved. From germline, CDR1 is MDHEN and CDR2 SYDVKM. V was cut by 7 bases and J by 0 bases, with 15 bases left in between. CDR3 size: 16 residues. The chain's CDR3 is CASKSLKVTTNEKLFF. The CDR3 nucleotides read TGTGCCAGCAAGTCCCTCAAGGTCACAACTAATGAAAAACTGTTTTTT.

This clonotype was recorded only once. A much more abundant neighbour one base away suggests this may be a read error. The chain employs TRBV5-6 and TRBJ2-7, with D unresolved. This CDR3 is 12 amino acids long. Germline CDR1 and CDR2: SGHDT and YYEEEE. The DNA of the CDR3 is TGTGCCGGCAGCTTGTACAACTACGAGCAGTACTTC. Protein: CAGSLYNYEQYF.

Ten or more counts support this clonotype. This chain links TRBV4-1 with TRBJ2-5; D is unclear. This CDR3 spans 15 amino acids. The V gene lost 0 bases and the J gene lost 1 base, with 9 bases spanning the gap. Germline values: CDR1 MGHRA, CDR2 YSYEKL. CDR3 bases: TGCGCCAGCAGCCAAGATCCCGGAGCCCAAGAGACCCAGTACTTC. This encodes CASSQDPGAQETQYF.

The chain has TRBV28 and TRBJ2-2; possibly TRBD2 for D (5 bases). Germline CDR1 reads MDHEN; CDR2 reads SYDVKM. The V gene lost 10 bases and the J gene lost 1 base, with 10 bases spanning the gap. The CDR3 has 13 amino acids. CDR3 sequence (DNA): TGTGCCACCACGGGGAGGAACACCGGGGAGCTGTTTTTT. Amino acids: CATTGRNTGELFF.

This clonotype showed up just a few times. The chain combines TRBV6-1 with TRBJ2-2; D call uncertain. Trimming removed 0 bases from V and 4 bases from J, with 9 bases in between. CDR1 and CDR2 from the germline V gene are MNHNS and SASEGT. CDR3 size: 15 residues. The CDR3 nucleotides are TGTGCCAGCAGTGAAGCAGGGTCGGGCACCGGGGAGCTGTTTTTT. Protein product: CASSEAGSGTGELFF.

This clonotype showed up just a few times. V and J are TRBV30 and TRBJ2-2; weak D call: TRBD1 (5 bases). V lost 0 bases to trimming and J lost 3 bases, with 14 bases between them. The CDR3 totals 16 residues. The germline V gene has CDR1 GTSNPN and CDR2 SVGIG (reference sequence). The CDR3 nucleotides are TGTGCCTGGAGTGTACAGGCCGGTGGTTACACCGGGGAGCTGTTTTTT. Encoded protein: CAWSVQAGGYTGELFF.

A word on this clonotype: Being one base from a much bigger clone, this may be a read error. The rearrangement uses TRBV12-3 or TRBV12-4 and TRBJ1-1; D is undetermined. The CDR3 covers 9 residues. CDR3 residues: CATGPEALF. The CDR3 DNA is TGTGCCACCGGACCTGAAGCTCTCTTT.

This clonotype was seen repeatedly, ten times or more. The V and J genes are TRBV5-1 and TRBJ2-3; 14 nucleotides align to TRBD2. The CDR3 length is 13 residues. V lost 7 bases and J lost 8; bases outside the gene matches: 3. CDR1 and CDR2 from the germline V gene are SGHRS and YFSETQ. The CDR3 reads CASGTSGGVTQYF. CDR3 nucleotide sequence: TGCGCCAGCGGGACTAGCGGGGGTGTTACGCAGTATTTT.

Many counts were recorded for this clonotype. This chain uses TRBV30 with TRBJ2-3; TRBD1 might be the D (6 bases). This CDR3 has 13 amino acids. The germline V and J ends were trimmed by 4 bases and 4 bases, with 12 bases remaining between them. CDR1 is GTSNPN and CDR2 is SVGIG in the germline V gene (reference sequence). CDR3 coding DNA: TGTGCCTGGAACAGGGAAGGGGCAGATACGCAGTATTTT. Amino acid sequence: CAWNREGADTQYF.

This clonotype was counted many times. The gene calls are TRBV2 and TRBJ1-1, with 8 bases fitting TRBD1. CDR3 length: 14 amino acids. The V gene's germline CDR1 is SNHLY and CDR2 FYNNEI. J was trimmed by 7 bases and V by 5 bases; bases with no gene match: 9. The CDR3 DNA is TGTGCCAGCAGTCCCAGGGGGCGCTTGGATGAAGCTTTCTTT. This encodes CASSPRGRLDEAFF. The full variable domain, completed using reference TRBV2 and TRBJ1-1, is EPEVTQTPSHQVTQMGQEVILRCVPISNHLYFYWYRQILGQKVEFLVSFYNNEISEKSEIFDDQFSVERPDGSNFTLKIRSTKLEDSAMYFCASSPRGRLDEAFFGQGTRLTVV.

The rearrangement uses TRBV6-2 or TRBV6-3 and TRBJ1-1; D is ambiguous. V dropped 8 bases and J dropped 7 bases, with 17 bases sitting between them. The germline V gene has CDR1 MNHEY and CDR2 SVGEGT. The CDR3 spans 13 residues. CDR3 sequence: CASGIIEVIEAFF. CDR3 DNA: TGTGCCAGCGGCATAATCGAGGTAATTGAAGCTTTCTTT.

This clonotype was observed once. A much larger clone differs from this one at a single base, so this may be a read error. This chain connects TRBV6-2 or TRBV6-3 to TRBJ2-3; tentatively, D is TRBD1 (5 bases). The CDR3 totals 16 residues. V was pared by 4 bases and J by 10 bases, with 24 bases between. CDR1 MNHEY and CDR2 SVGEGT come from the germline V gene. CDR3 region: CASSLQQNRFIDAQYF. The CDR3, as DNA: TGTGCCAGCAGTTTACAGCAAAACAGGTTCATTGATGCGCAGTATTTT.

This clonotype was found many times. V usage is TRBV9 and J usage is TRBJ2-2, with D uncertain. Trimming removed 2 bases from V and 0 bases from J, with 17 bases in between. CDR3 length equals 18 residues. CDR1 and CDR2 from the germline V gene are SGDLS and YYNGEE. CDR3 nucleotides: TGTGCCAGCAGCGTCCCCGCCACTACTCCAGCGAACACCGGGGAGCTGTTTTTT. Amino acids: CASSVPATTPANTGELFF.

Ten or more counts support this clonotype. This sequence joins TRBV30 and TRBJ2-7; D might be TRBD1 or TRBD2, each matching 5 bases. The V end lost 3 bases, the J end lost 4 bases, and 13 bases lay between the germline ends. The CDR3 sequence is 13 residues long. Germline CDR1 and CDR2: GTSNPN and SVGIG (reference sequence). CDR3: CAWRGTRLYEQYF. The CDR3 DNA reads TGTGCCTGGAGAGGGACGAGATTATACGAGCAGTACTTC.

This clonotype has at least ten counts. The gene calls are TRBV4-3 and TRBJ2-7; TRBD1 matches 9 bases. Germline V gives CDR1 LGHNA, CDR2 YSLEER. The CDR3 has 16 amino acids. V dropped 0 bases and J dropped 4; count of bases not matched to a gene: 7. CDR3 sequence: CASSQDLNRGHYEQYF. The CDR3 DNA is TGCGCCAGCAGCCAAGACCTCAACAGGGGGCATTACGAGCAGTACTTC.

This clonotype was seen at least ten times. The gene calls are TRBV20-1 and TRBJ2-7; 8 bases match TRBD2. Trimming took 4 bases from V and 0 from J; bases not matched to a gene: 11. CDR3 length: 16 amino acids. The V gene's germline CDR1 is DFQATT and CDR2 SNEGSKA (reference sequence). The CDR3 sequence: CSAIYVSSGSSYEQYF. The CDR3, as DNA: TGCAGTGCTATCTATGTAAGCAGCGGGAGCTCCTACGAGCAGTACTTC.

This clonotype was recorded many times. The chain is built from TRBV29-1 and TRBJ2-1; D not resolved. Germline values: CDR1 SQVTM, CDR2 ANQGSEA. CDR3 length: 13 residues. The V and J ends lost 6 bases and 4 bases respectively, with 13 bases between them. The CDR3: CSVSPAVYNEQFF. For the CDR3, the DNA is TGCAGCGTGTCCCCCGCCGTTTACAATGAGCAGTTCTTC.

The CDR3 nucleotides read TGTGCCAGCAGGCTAGCGGGAGCCCAGAACTACGAGCAGTACTTC. Amino acid sequence: CASRLAGAQNYEQYF. The chain combines TRBV27 with TRBJ2-7; TRBD2 aligns across 10 bases. The germline V gene has CDR1 MNHEY and CDR2 SMNVEV (reference sequence). The CDR3 contains 15 residues. V shed 6 bases and J 3 bases; nucleotides not matched to a gene: 8.

This clonotype appeared many times. The chain is built from TRBV30 and TRBJ1-1; D remains unclear. The CDR3 consists of 11 residues. The V gene's germline CDR1 is GTSNPN and CDR2 SVGIG (reference sequence). V dropped 1 base and J dropped 7 bases, with 7 bases sitting between them. CDR3: CAWSGGNEAFF. The CDR3 DNA reads as TGTGCCTGGAGTGGCGGCAATGAAGCTTTCTTT. Full variable domain (rest looked up from reference TRBV30 and TRBJ1-1): SQTIHQWPATLVQPVGSPLSLECTVEGTSNPNLYWYRQAAGRGLQLLFYSVGIGQISSEVPQNLSASRPQDRQFILSSKKLLLSDSGFYLCAWSGGNEAFFGQGTRLTVV.

This clonotype was detected many times. The rearrangement uses TRBV28 and TRBJ2-5; 8 positions match TRBD1. Germline loops: CDR1 MDHEN, CDR2 SYDVKM. Trimming removed 3 bases from V and 7 bases from J; junction bases left unmatched: 10. The CDR3 extends over 15 amino acids. The CDR3 sequence is CASSFPTGGLATQYF. The CDR3 region has the DNA TGTGCCAGCAGTTTTCCTACAGGGGGTCTGGCGACCCAGTACTTC.

The sample holds a few counts of this clonotype. A single base separates this from a much larger clone, so it may be a read error. This chain uses TRBV20-1 with TRBJ2-3; D may be TRBD1 or TRBD2 (6 bases each). Germline CDR1 is DFQATT and CDR2 is SNEGSKA (reference sequence). This CDR3 spans 13 amino acids. The CDR3 protein is CSASGSWTDTRYF. CDR3 nucleotides: TGCAGTGCTAGCGGGAGTTGGACAGATACGCGGTATTTT.

In regard to this clonotype: A much larger clone differs by one base, so this may be a read error. This CDR3 is CASSMVPQASNQPQHF. The CDR3 DNA sequence: TGTGCCAGTAGTATGGTCCCCCAGGCGAGCAATCAGCCCCAGCATTTT. This chain joins TRBV19 and TRBJ1-5, with no clear D. Germline V gene data show CDR1 as LNHDA and CDR2 as SQIVND (reference sequence). V lost 3 bases to trimming and J lost 1 base, with 13 bases between them. There are 16 residues in the CDR3.